These 8 T cell receptor beta chains share one sample of origin, sequenced in a study of patients and donors after allogeneic stem cell transplantation. One entry per CDR3 protein results from TCRdb running MiXCR on the RT-PCR reads. The top ten clones hold 5% to 7.5% of a sample with about a million distinct CDR3 sequences, approximately 19% of them seen once. Material: blood, either unsorted or a sorted T cell fraction (not recorded which). The receptors were gathered from a human donor who was either an allogeneic HSCT recipient or a stem cell or donor lymphocyte infusion donor (not recorded which). It is not recorded whose cells these are; they may come from a transplant donor.

This rearrangement joins TRBV27 to TRBJ2-1; 9 bases agree with TRBD2. The CDR3 sequence is 17 residues long. The V gene end was trimmed by 6 bases and the J gene end by 5 bases; junction bases not matched to a gene: 14. Germline V gives CDR1 MNHEY, CDR2 SMNVEV (reference sequence). CDR3 coding DNA: TGTGCCAGCAGATATCTCTCCCTAGCGGGAATTAACAATGAGCAGTTCTTC. Encoded protein: CASRYLSLAGINNEQFF.

This clonotype was seen only a few times. The rearrangement joins TRBV11-2 to TRBJ2-1, with 11 bases aligning to TRBD2. Germline V lookup: CDR1 SGHAT, CDR2 FQNNGV. The CDR3 contains 15 residues. Unmatched junction bases numbered 7, after V lost 4 bases and J lost 8 bases. The CDR3 DNA reads TGTGCCAGCAGCTATTCCGGGACTAGCGGTCATGAGCAGTTCTTC. It encodes CASSYSGTSGHEQFF.

This clonotype was seen more than once but under ten times. The chain employs TRBV29-1 and TRBJ1-1; tentatively, D is TRBD1 (5 bases). Germline V lookup: CDR1 SQVTM, CDR2 ANQGSEA. The V and J ends lost 6 bases and 1 base respectively, with 15 bases between them. CDR3 length: 14 amino acids. CDR3 nucleotides: TGCAGCGTGGACAACCTACGACCGAACACTGAAGCTTTCTTT. It yields the protein CSVDNLRPNTEAFF. Full variable domain (missing parts from reference TRBV29-1 and TRBJ1-1): SAVISQKPSRDICQRGTSLTIQCQVDSQVTMMFWYRQQPGQSLTLIATANQGSEATYESGFVIDKFPISRPNLTFSTLTVSNMSPEDSSIYLCSVDNLRPNTEAFFGQGTRLTVV.

This clonotype was seen more than once but under ten times. V and J are TRBV20-1 and TRBJ1-4, with D unclear. The CDR3 runs 11 residues. Between the trimmed V and J ends, which lost 3 bases and 10 bases, there was a span of 9 bases. Germline loops: CDR1 DFQATT, CDR2 SNEGSKA (reference sequence). CDR3 region: CSARPAGKLFF. The CDR3 nucleotides read TGCAGTGCTAGGCCGGCTGGAAAACTGTTTTTT.

The J gene is TRBJ1-4, the V gene TRBV4-3; D is ambiguous. Trimming removed 4 bases at V and 1 base at J, with 7 bases between. CDR1 and CDR2 (germline): LGHNA, YSLEER. CDR3 length: 14 amino acids. For the CDR3, the DNA is TGCGCCAGCAGCCGCCAAAGAACTAATGAAAAACTGTTTTTT. This encodes CASSRQRTNEKLFF.

This clonotype was observed many times. The gene calls are TRBV29-1 and TRBJ2-4, with D possibly TRBD1 on 5 matching bases. Germline V lookup: CDR1 SQVTM, CDR2 ANQGSEA. The CDR3 loop spans 12 amino acids. Trimming removed 8 bases from V and 2 bases from J, with 10 bases in between. The CDR3 DNA is TGCAGCTATCAGGGAACCAAAAACATTCAGTACTTC. This translates into CSYQGTKNIQYF.

This clonotype was counted only a few times. The V and J genes are TRBV6-5 and TRBJ2-7; 8 nucleotides agree with TRBD2. The germline V gene has CDR1 MNHEY and CDR2 SVGAGI. CDR3 length: 15 amino acids. J gave up 2 bases and V 0 bases, and 3 bases lay outside the gene matches. CDR3 region: CASSYSLAGTYEQYF. CDR3 coding DNA: TGTGCCAGCAGTTACTCCTTAGCGGGGACCTACGAGCAGTACTTC.

V usage is TRBV7-2 and J usage is TRBJ2-5; maybe TRBD2 (6 bases). The CDR3 loop spans 15 amino acids. The V gene lost 7 bases and the J gene lost 1 base, with 16 bases spanning the gap. Germline-derived CDR1 and CDR2 are SGHTA and FQGNSA. CDR3 nucleotides: TGTGCCAGCACCGGGCGGGGCAGTCTCCAAGAGACCCAGTACTTC. Translating gives CASTGRGSLQETQYF.